This T cell receptor (beta chain) was recovered during a study of T cell changes during pregnancy in multiple sclerosis. This table comes from immunoSEQ multiplex PCR, and its TCRdb copy is limited to in-frame clones, with some not included. Found here are 40,000 to 60,000 clones, almost 95% of them singletons; the top ten hold around 1%. V lost 4 bases and J 2 bases, leaving 17 bases between the germline ends. Per germline, CDR1 ENHRY and CDR2 SYGVKD. The CDR3 length is 16 residues. The V and J genes are TRBV10-3 and TRBJ1-2; D is uncertain. The sequence was collected from a female donor with multiple sclerosis, enrolled in a pregnancy study. The starting material was peripheral blood, obtained after pregnancy. Here the CDR3 DNA reads TGTGCCATCAGTGCAGTAGTGGGCAGTCAAAACTATGGCTACACCTTC. The encoded protein is CAISAVVGSQNYGYTF.